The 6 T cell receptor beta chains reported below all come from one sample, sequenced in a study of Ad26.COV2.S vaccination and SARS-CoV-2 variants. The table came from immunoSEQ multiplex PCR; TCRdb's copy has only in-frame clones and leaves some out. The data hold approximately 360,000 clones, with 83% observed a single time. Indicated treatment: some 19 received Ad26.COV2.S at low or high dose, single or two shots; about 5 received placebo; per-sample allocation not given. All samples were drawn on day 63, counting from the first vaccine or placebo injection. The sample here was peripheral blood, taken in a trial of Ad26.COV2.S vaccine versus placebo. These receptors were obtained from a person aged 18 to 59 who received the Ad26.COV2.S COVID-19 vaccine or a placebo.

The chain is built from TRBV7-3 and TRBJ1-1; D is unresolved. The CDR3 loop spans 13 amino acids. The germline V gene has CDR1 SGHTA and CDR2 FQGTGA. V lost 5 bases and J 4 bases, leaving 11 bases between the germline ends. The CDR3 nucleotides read TGTGCCAGCAGCCCCGTGGGCGGCACTGAAGCTTTCTTT. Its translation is CASSPVGGTEAFF. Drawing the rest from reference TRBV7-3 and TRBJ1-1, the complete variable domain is GAGVSQTPSNKVTEKGKYVELRCDPISGHTALYWYRQSLGQGPEFLIYFQGTGAADDSGLPNDRFFAVRPEGSVSTLKIQRTERGDSAVYLCASSPVGGTEAFFGQGTRLTVV.

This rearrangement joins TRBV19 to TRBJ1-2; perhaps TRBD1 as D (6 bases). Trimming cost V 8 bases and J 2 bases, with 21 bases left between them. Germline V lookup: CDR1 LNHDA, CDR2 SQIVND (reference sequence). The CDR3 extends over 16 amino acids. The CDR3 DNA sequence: TGTGCCAGTTGGGGTCTCCGGAACAGGGCCAACTATGGCTACACCTTC. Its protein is CASWGLRNRANYGYTF.

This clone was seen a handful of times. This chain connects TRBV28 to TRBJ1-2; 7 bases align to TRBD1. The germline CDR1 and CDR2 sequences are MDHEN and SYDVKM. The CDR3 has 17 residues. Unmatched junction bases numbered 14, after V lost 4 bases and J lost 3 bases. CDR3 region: CASSSEGASSFHYGYTF. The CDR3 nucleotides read TGTGCCAGCAGTTCCGAGGGGGCTTCTTCCTTCCACTATGGCTACACCTTC.

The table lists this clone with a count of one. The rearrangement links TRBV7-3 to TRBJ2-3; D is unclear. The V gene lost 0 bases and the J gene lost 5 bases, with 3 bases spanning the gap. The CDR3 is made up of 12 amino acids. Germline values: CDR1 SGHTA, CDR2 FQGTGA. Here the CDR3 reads CASSLTGDTQYF. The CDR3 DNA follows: TGTGCCAGCAGCTTAACGGGAGATACGCAGTATTTT.

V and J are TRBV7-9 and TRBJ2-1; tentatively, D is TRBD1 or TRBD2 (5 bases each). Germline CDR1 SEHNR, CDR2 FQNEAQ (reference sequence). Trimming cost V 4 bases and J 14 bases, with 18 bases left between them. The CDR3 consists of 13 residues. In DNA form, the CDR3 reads TGTGCCAGCAGCTCGGGGACGGATTTAAGTGAGTTCTTC. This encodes CASSSGTDLSEFF.

CDR3: CASSGTGDTDEQYF. The CDR3 DNA reads as TGTGCCAGTAGTGGGACAGGGGATACGGACGAGCAGTACTTC. The chain is built from TRBV19 and TRBJ2-7, with 10 bases that match TRBD1. The CDR3 runs to 14 residues. From germline, CDR1 is LNHDA and CDR2 SQIVND (reference sequence). V was clipped by 5 bases and J by 5 bases; unmatched bases: 6.